A selection of T cell receptor beta chains follows, all from one sample in a study of T-cell reconstitution after alpha-beta-depleted transplantation in children. TCRdb processed the PCR reads anew with MiXCR; each CDR3 protein has one entry. The table includes 100,000 or so distinct CDR3 sequences, less than 15% detected once. The sequences come from PBMCs from the stem cell graft donor, collected from the stem cell graft. The receptors here all came from a human donor who donated a stem cell graft to a child with inherited bone marrow failure. Both conserved end residues are part of each CDR3. D genes are given only for firm matches. Expanded clones get a size class; other rows say once, few or many, or leave the size out.

d_gene	len	abundance	v_gene	j_gene	CDR3nt	CDR3aa
.	14	many	TRBV5-1	TRBJ1-1	TGCGCCAGCAGCTTGGACAGGGAGGGCACTGAAGCTTTCTTT	CASSLDREGTEAFF
TRBD2	16	.	TRBV7-6	TRBJ2-2	TGTGCCAGCAGCTTAGGACTAGCGGGGAGCACCGGGGAGCTGTTTTTT	CASSLGLAGSTGELFF
.	13	many	TRBV29-1	TRBJ2-2	TGCAGCGTTGACAGAGGAAACACCGGGGAGCTGTTTTTT	CSVDRGNTGELFF
.	13	many	TRBV29-1	TRBJ1-2	TGCAGCGTTTTTGGGTTAGGGGGTAGTGGCTACACCTTC	CSVFGLGGSGYTF
.	14	many	TRBV5-8	TRBJ1-2	TGTGCCAGCAGCTCCGGACAGACTCACTATGGCTACACCTTC	CASSSGQTHYGYTF
.	14	.	TRBV7-6	TRBJ2-3	TGTGCCACCCAGCCCCAACGAGGAGTGTCTACGCAGTATTTT	CATQPQRGVSTQYF
TRBD1	16	few	TRBV7-8	TRBJ1-1	TGTGCCAGCAGCTTAGCGGTGGAACAGGGGGGCACTGAAGCTTTCTTT	CASSLAVEQGGTEAFF
.	13	once	TRBV6-6	TRBJ2-1	TGTGCCAGCAAGTGGGATAGCGTCAATGAGCAGTTCTTC	CASKWDSVNEQFF
.	14	.	TRBV5-1	TRBJ1-1	TGCGCCAGCTCCAGCGACGGACTGAACACTGAAGCTTTCTTT	CASSSDGLNTEAFF
.	15	.	TRBV6-2/TRBV6-3	TRBJ2-1	TGTGCCAGCAGTAACTCACTAGCGTCACAGTCAGGGGAGTTCTTC	CASSNSLASQSGEFF
.	14	many	TRBV4-3	TRBJ1-1	TGCGCCAGCAGCCAAGAGGGGGGGTACACTGAAGCTTTCTTT	CASSQEGGYTEAFF
.	14	.	TRBV24-1	TRBJ2-1	TGTGCCACCGGGGACTTTGAGGTTCCCAATGAGCAGTTCTTC	CATGDFEVPNEQFF
.	12	many	TRBV12-3/TRBV12-4	TRBJ1-1	TGTGCCAGCAGCACAGGGTCCACTGAAGCTTTCTTT	CASSTGSTEAFF
.	13	many	TRBV6-5	TRBJ1-2	TGTGCCACCGGAACGCAGACTAACTATGGCTACACCTTC	CATGTQTNYGYTF
.	17	.	TRBV4-1	TRBJ2-7	TGCGCCAGCAGCCAAGATTACCGCAGGGGTAACTCCTACGAGCAGTACTTC	CASSQDYRRGNSYEQYF
TRBD1	16	many	TRBV19	TRBJ1-5	TGTGCCAGTAGTACCCATCCGGGACAGGGGAATCAGCCCCAGCATTTT	CASSTHPGQGNQPQHF
.	13	many	TRBV5-1	TRBJ1-2	TGCGCCAGCAGCTTTGACATCAACTATGGCTACACCTTC	CASSFDINYGYTF
.	15	many	TRBV7-2	TRBJ1-1	TGTGCCAGCAGCTTACAGGGCGGGACCACCAATACGGCTTTCTTT	CASSLQGGTTNTAFF
TRBD2	19	.	TRBV7-2	TRBJ2-3	TGTGCCAGCAGCTCAAGGGGGGGCGGGGGGAATATTGTAGGGGATACGCAGTATTTT	CASSSRGGGGNIVGDTQYF
.	16	many	TRBV7-9	TRBJ2-2	TGTGCCAGCAGCTTATCGCGAGGGTTGAACACCGGGGAGCTGTTTTTT	CASSLSRGLNTGELFF
.	15	few	TRBV20-1	TRBJ2-3	TGCAGTGCTAGGGACTATCTACTTAGCACAGATACGCAGTATTTT	CSARDYLLSTDTQYF
.	15	many	TRBV12-3/TRBV12-4	TRBJ1-4	TGTGCCAGCAGTTTAGTAGCAGGAGGGCCGGAAAAACTGTTTTTT	CASSLVAGGPEKLFF
TRBD2	16	many	TRBV4-1	TRBJ2-2	TGCGCCAGCAGCCCACGGGTCCGGGAGGGCCGCGGGGAGCTGTTTTTT	CASSPRVREGRGELFF
.	15	many	TRBV11-2	TRBJ2-2	TGTGCCAGCGTAACGGGGAAAAGGGTCACCGGGGAGCTGTTTTTT	CASVTGKRVTGELFF
TRBD2	16	many	TRBV25-1	TRBJ2-1	TGTGCCAGCAGCGCAAGTGGACTAGCGGGAGTAGGGGAGCAGTTCTTC	CASSASGLAGVGEQFF
.	15	many	TRBV7-9	TRBJ2-7	TGTGCCAGCAGCGCCTTGACTGTTGCCTTCCACGAGCAGTACTTC	CASSALTVAFHEQYF
TRBD2	15	once	TRBV4-2	TRBJ2-1	TGTGCCAGCAGCCCCCGGCGGGGGGCCAACAATGAGCAGTTCTTC	CASSPRRGANNEQFF
.	14	many	TRBV3-1	TRBJ2-3	TGTGCCAGCAGCCAAGATAAACTCTCATATACGCAGTATTTT	CASSQDKLSYTQYF
.	15	many	TRBV29-1	TRBJ2-3	TGCAGCGTTGAAGATAGAGCGATATCCCCAGATACGCAGTATTTT	CSVEDRAISPDTQYF
TRBD2	17	many	TRBV5-1	TRBJ2-3	TGCGCCAGCAGCACCCAGCCAGGGAGGGGAGGATCAGATACGCAGTATTTT	CASSTQPGRGGSDTQYF
.	15	many	TRBV5-1	TRBJ1-6	TGCGCCAGCAGCTTATATGCAGTCCATAATTCACCCCTCCACTTT	CASSLYAVHNSPLHF
TRBD1	16	many	TRBV5-1	TRBJ1-2	TGCGCCAGCAGCTGGGACAGGTCTGGGGGGCCAAATGGCTACACCTTC	CASSWDRSGGPNGYTF
.	15	many	TRBV3-1	TRBJ1-3	TGTGCCAGCAGCCGACGAGGAATTACTGGAAACACCATATATTTT	CASSRRGITGNTIYF
.	14	few	TRBV7-9	TRBJ2-7	TGTGCCAGCAGCTTATGGGACTCTGCCTACGAGCAGTACTTC	CASSLWDSAYEQYF
.	15	many	TRBV7-9	TRBJ2-3	TGTGCCAGCCTATCACGGGATGTCGGGACAGATACGCAGTATTTT	CASLSRDVGTDTQYF
.	13	.	TRBV2	TRBJ2-7	TGTGCCAGCGGAGGGGTCTTCACCTACGAGCAGTACTTC	CASGGVFTYEQYF
.	15	.	TRBV15	TRBJ2-7	TGTGCCACCAGCAGAGATCGAGGAGGCCCCTACGAGCAGTACTTC	CATSRDRGGPYEQYF
.	16	many	TRBV24-1	TRBJ2-1	TGTGCCACCAGTGGGCAGCGGGACAGGCCGACGAATGAGCAGTTCTTC	CATSGQRDRPTNEQFF
.	15	many	TRBV19	TRBJ2-3	TGTGCCAGTAGTGGGGGACGGCGAAACACAGATACGCAGTATTTT	CASSGGRRNTDTQYF
TRBD2	15	many	TRBV12-3/TRBV12-4	TRBJ2-1	TGTGCCAGCAGTTCGGGGACTAGCAGATACAATGAGCAGTTCTTC	CASSSGTSRYNEQFF
.	12	many	TRBV27	TRBJ1-4	TGTGCCAGCAGCACCGGGACCGGGAAACTGTTTTTT	CASSTGTGKLFF
.	15	many	TRBV5-1	TRBJ2-5	TGCGCCAGCAGCTTATACGGGACCACTGAAGAGACCCAGTACTTC	CASSLYGTTEETQYF
.	14	.	TRBV7-2	TRBJ2-1	TGTACCATCTGTTTAGCGCGAGAGTACAATGAGCAGTTCTTC	CTICLAREYNEQFF
.	15	once	TRBV6-1	TRBJ2-3	TGTGCCAGCACTCGGGGTCGGACTACCACGAATACGCAGTATTTT	CASTRGRTTTNTQYF
TRBD1	15	many	TRBV10-3	TRBJ2-7	TGTGCCATCAGTGAGTTGGGACAGGGAGTCCACGAGCAGTACTTC	CAISELGQGVHEQYF
.	13	many	TRBV5-1	TRBJ1-1	TGCGCCAGCAGCACGGGGCTAATAACTGAAGCTTTCTTT	CASSTGLITEAFF
.	13	few	TRBV5-1	TRBJ1-2	TGCGCCAGCAGCTTTAATAGGGACTATGGCTACACCTTC	CASSFNRDYGYTF
.	13	many	TRBV2	TRBJ2-1	TGTGCCAGCACGAGGGGGGCCTACAATGAGCAGTTCTTC	CASTRGAYNEQFF
TRBD2	13	many	TRBV29-1	TRBJ2-7	TGCAGCGGGTTGACTAGCGGGACCGGTGAGCAGTACTTC	CSGLTSGTGEQYF
.	15	many	TRBV4-2	TRBJ1-4	TGTGCCAGCAGCCAAGATCGTACAACTAATGAAAAACTGTTTTTT	CASSQDRTTNEKLFF